The 21 T cell receptor beta chains presented below share a single source sample, sequenced in a study of beta chain features in type 1 diabetes. General study results and limits: Moderate yet significant TCRB CDR3 shortening was seen in Type 1 diabetes patients in all four CD4+ subsets.

Sequenced material consisted of expressed TCRB transcripts (all of the isolated RNA was reverse transcribed). Method: immunoSEQ multiplex PCR; TCRdb's copy keeps in-frame clones and lacks some. Seen here are 500,000 to 650,000 clones, roughly an eighth observed once, and the top ten hold around 0.12%. Antigens of these TCRs are unknown. The material sequenced was naive CD4+ T cells from blood. These receptor sequences come from a man aged 25-40 years with type 1 diabetes.

This clone was recorded a few times. Other DNA sequences within the sample encode an identical CDR3. V is TRBV5-1 and J is TRBJ2-3; 8 bases map to TRBD1. Germline assignment: CDR1 SGHRS and CDR2 YFSETQ. There are 15 residues in the CDR3. The junction had 4 bases not matched to a gene; V was cut back by 4 bases and J by 0 bases. CDR3 in amino acids: CASSPGQGSTDTQYF. The CDR3 DNA is TGCGCCAGCAGCCCCGGACAGGGTAGCACAGATACGCAGTATTTT. The full variable domain, its missing parts supplied by reference TRBV5-1 and TRBJ2-3, is KAGVTQTPRYLIKTRGQQVTLSCSPISGHRSVSWYQQTPGQGLQFLFEYFSETQRNKGNFPGRFSGRQFSNSRSEMNVSTLELGDSALYLCASSPGQGSTDTQYFGPGTRLTVL.

This clone was observed a few times. V gene TRBV6-5 combines with J gene TRBJ1-6; D may be TRBD1 (6 bases). This CDR3 spans 14 amino acids. Per germline, CDR1 MNHEY and CDR2 SVGAGI. Trimming left V 8 bases short and J 10 bases short, with 18 bases between. CDR3 nucleotides: TGTGCCAGCCACTCTAGGGGGAGGGGATCACCCCTCCACTTT. This codes for CASHSRGRGSPLHF.

A few counts support this clone. This rearrangement joins TRBV5-1 to TRBJ2-2; D uncertain. This CDR3 has 13 amino acids. With 2 bases removed from V and 5 bases from J, the gap between germline ends came to 7 bases. Germline V lookup: CDR1 SGHRS, CDR2 YFSETQ. The CDR3 nucleotides read TGCGCCAGCAGCTTTGATAGGACCGGGGAGCTGTTTTTT. Translation: CASSFDRTGELFF.

The CDR3 DNA reads TGTGCCAGCAGCGGGGGGACCTTTAACTATGGCTACACCTTC. It specifies CASSGGTFNYGYTF. This sequence joins TRBV7-2 and TRBJ1-2; a possible D gene is TRBD1 (5 bases). Deletions cut 5 bases from V and 1 base from J, with 11 bases between. This CDR3 contains 14 residues. CDR1 SGHTA and CDR2 FQGNSA come from the germline V gene.

The V and J genes are TRBV7-2 and TRBJ1-1; 8 bases align to TRBD1. Per the germline V gene, CDR1 is SGHTA and CDR2 is FQGNSA. V dropped 5 bases and J dropped 5; count of bases not matched to a gene: 10. The length of the CDR3 is 15 residues. The CDR3 DNA reads as TGTGCCAGCAGCCCATATGGACAGGGTAGAACTGAAGCTTTCTTT. Translated: CASSPYGQGRTEAFF.

This clone has just a few counts. This chain joins TRBV7-9 and TRBJ1-6; D gene unclear. The V end lost 6 bases, the J end lost 7 bases, and 7 bases lay between the germline ends. This CDR3 region has 12 residues. The germline gives CDR1 SEHNR, CDR2 FQNEAQ (reference sequence). The CDR3 region is CASSRANSPLHF. CDR3 sequence (DNA): TGTGCCAGCAGTCGGGCGAATTCACCCCTCCACTTT. Based on the CDR3 plus reference TRBV7-9 and TRBJ1-6, the full variable domain is DTGVSQNPRHKITKRGQNVTFRCDPISEHNRLYWYRQTLGQGPEFLTYFQNEAQLEKSRLLSDRFSAERPKGSFSTLEIQRTEQGDSAMYLCASSRANSPLHFGNGTRLTVT.

The table lists this clone with a few counts. Other DNA sequences in the sample encode the same CDR3. The chain joins TRBV5-1 to TRBJ2-7, with D hard to call. V shed 0 bases and J shed 7 bases, with 5 bases lying between them. In germline, CDR1 is SGHRS, CDR2 YFSETQ. The CDR3 runs to 11 residues. CDR3 residues: CASSLEGEQYF. CDR3 sequence (DNA): TGCGCCAGCAGCTTGGAGGGTGAGCAGTACTTC.

The CDR3 region is CASSPRTAFNNEQFF. In DNA form, the CDR3 reads TGTGCCAGCTCACCAAGGACAGCTTTCAACAATGAGCAGTTCTTC. The chain joins TRBV18 to TRBJ2-1; perhaps TRBD1 as D (6 bases). Per the germline V gene, CDR1 is KGHSH and CDR2 is LQKENI. With 2 bases removed from V and 5 bases from J, the gap between germline ends came to 13 bases. The CDR3 loop spans 15 amino acids.

V is TRBV10-3 and J is TRBJ1-1; TRBD1 agrees at 10 bases. The CDR3 runs 13 residues. V lost 2 bases, J lost 7 bases, and 1 base stayed unmatched. Germline V gene data show CDR1 as ENHRY and CDR2 as SYGVKD. CDR3 amino acids: CAISERTGGEAFF. In nucleotides, the CDR3 is TGTGCCATCAGTGAGCGGACAGGGGGTGAAGCTTTCTTT.

This clone was found a few times. The chain carries TRBV7-3 and TRBJ1-1; D is possibly TRBD1 (5 bases). The CDR3 covers 14 residues. V was shortened by 1 base and J by 5 bases, with 11 bases between the two germline ends. Germline assignment: CDR1 SGHTA and CDR2 FQGTGA. The CDR3 DNA sequence: TGTGCCAGCAGCTTAAAGGGGTCGGGTACTGAAGCTTTCTTT. Encoded protein: CASSLKGSGTEAFF.

This clone was observed a handful of times. The V gene is TRBV10-3, the J gene TRBJ2-7; the D is unclear. V shed 3 bases and J shed 4 bases, with 10 bases lying between them. Per the germline V gene, CDR1 is ENHRY and CDR2 is SYGVKD. CDR3 length: 13 amino acids. DNA for the CDR3: TGTGCCATCAGTGACTCCGGATTTTACGAGCAGTACTTC. Protein product: CAISDSGFYEQYF.

This clone has just a few counts. The rearrangement links TRBV9 to TRBJ1-6, with D possibly TRBD1 on 6 matching bases. The germline gives CDR1 SGDLS, CDR2 YYNGEE. Trimming cost V 0 bases and J 8 bases, with 15 bases left between them. The CDR3 is 16 residues long. CDR3 residues: CASSVDGRGTYSPLHF. CDR3 nucleotide sequence: TGTGCCAGCAGCGTAGATGGCAGGGGCACCTATTCACCCCTCCACTTT.

This clone was detected a few times. V is TRBV11-3 and J is TRBJ1-1, with D perhaps matching TRBD1 (6 bases). The CDR3 sequence is 14 residues long. V gave up 4 bases and J gave up 1 base, with 10 bases separating them. Germline V lookup: CDR1 SGHNT, CDR2 YENEEA. The CDR3: CASSYRAPNTEAFF. The CDR3 DNA reads TGTGCCAGCAGCTACAGGGCCCCGAACACTGAAGCTTTCTTT.

The chain is built from TRBV5-1 and TRBJ1-1, with 7 bases that match TRBD1. From germline, CDR1 is SGHRS and CDR2 YFSETQ. The CDR3 runs to 15 residues. The junction had 7 bases not matched to a gene; V was cut back by 3 bases and J by 2 bases. The CDR3: CASSWTGTANTEAFF. CDR3 sequence (DNA): TGCGCCAGCAGCTGGACGGGGACAGCAAACACTGAAGCTTTCTTT.

The genes are TRBV11-2 and TRBJ2-4; D gene uncertain. The germline gives CDR1 SGHAT, CDR2 FQNNGV. The V and J ends lost 5 bases and 0 bases respectively, with 11 bases between them. There are 15 residues in the CDR3. The DNA for the CDR3 is TGTGCCAGCAGCATCTACACCCTAGCCAAAAACATTCAGTACTTC. Encoded protein: CASSIYTLAKNIQYF.

The CDR3 here is CASSFEQETQYF. CDR3 nucleotides: TGCGCCAGCAGCTTTGAGCAAGAGACCCAGTACTTC. The chain joins TRBV5-1 to TRBJ2-5; D is undetermined. Germline CDR1 SGHRS, CDR2 YFSETQ. Trimming removed 2 bases at V and 2 bases at J, with 4 bases between. CDR3 size: 12 residues.

This clone occurred a few times. V is TRBV28 and J is TRBJ1-2, with TRBD1 as a possible D gene (5 bases). CDR3 length: 15 amino acids. Trimming removed 4 bases from V and 4 bases from J, with 16 bases in between. In germline, CDR1 is MDHEN, CDR2 SYDVKM. The CDR3 nucleotides read TGTGCCAGCAGTTCACAACCCGGGACCGTCTATGGCTACACCTTC. Translation gives CASSSQPGTVYGYTF.

Points on this clone: This specimen includes other DNA sequences encoding the same CDR3. The chain uses TRBV5-1 and TRBJ1-4; possible D gene TRBD1, 5 bases. The V end lost 4 bases, the J end lost 6 bases, and 13 bases lay between the germline ends. The CDR3 is made up of 14 amino acids. Germline V gene lookup returns CDR1 SGHRS and CDR2 YFSETQ. The CDR3 DNA reads TGCGCCAGCAGCCCGGGTAGGGGTGATGAAAAACTGTTTTTT. This gives the protein CASSPGRGDEKLFF.

The chain carries TRBV19 and TRBJ1-1; a weak D match, TRBD1 (5 bases). CDR1 is LNHDA and CDR2 is SQIVND in the germline V gene (reference sequence). This CDR3 is built from 18 residues. The V end lost 0 bases, the J end lost 0 bases, and 17 bases lay between the germline ends. The CDR3 loop is CASSIESLGLRVNTEAFF. The DNA of the CDR3 is TGTGCCAGTAGTATAGAAAGCTTGGGGCTTCGCGTGAACACTGAAGCTTTCTTT.

In DNA, the CDR3 is TGTGCCAGCAGCCAGGGTTCGGGGTTGGGCTCCTACGAGCAGTACTTC. It yields the protein CASSQGSGLGSYEQYF. The rearrangement joins TRBV4-2 to TRBJ2-7; TRBD2 is a possible D gene (5 bases). CDR1 is LGHNA, CDR2 YNFKEQ, per germline. Trimming removed 3 bases from V and 0 bases from J, with 15 bases in between. This CDR3 is 16 amino acids long.

This rearrangement joins TRBV18 to TRBJ2-7; D not certain. The CDR3 contains 14 residues. The ends were cut back, 3 bases at V and 2 bases at J, with 11 bases in the middle. Germline loops: CDR1 KGHSH, CDR2 LQKENI. CDR3 DNA sequence: TGTGCCAGCTCACCCACTTTTGACACCTACGAGCAGTACTTC. Encoded protein: CASSPTFDTYEQYF.